The rows below give T cell receptor beta chains drawn from one sample of a study of Ad26.COV2.S vaccination and SARS-CoV-2 variants. Profiling relied on immunoSEQ multiplex PCR, and the TCRdb table lists in-frame clones only, not all of them. The table has roughly 92,000 clones, approximately 81% seen once; the top ten hold roughly 15%. The source material was peripheral blood, sampled after recovery from COVID-19. The origin of the receptors is a human donor who had recovered from COVID-19. The CDR3 runs from the conserved cysteine through the conserved F or W. The order of the fields is clone size, D gene, J gene, V gene, CDR3 DNA, CDR3 protein. A D gene is named only where the DNA matches it firmly. Where a row states a size, it is once, few, many or the class of an expanded clone; other rows omit it.

abundance: .
d_gene: .
j_gene: TRBJ1-4
v_gene: TRBV5-5
CDR3nt: TGTGCCAGCAGCTTGAGGCAGGGTGATAATGAAAAACTGTTTTTT
CDR3aa: CASSLRQGDNEKLFF

abundance: .
d_gene: .
j_gene: TRBJ2-7
v_gene: TRBV24-1
CDR3nt: TGTGCCACCATCCCGCGTCCCCGCGCCGGCCATTCCAACGAGCAGTACTTC
CDR3aa: CATIPRPRAGHSNEQYF

abundance: .
d_gene: .
j_gene: TRBJ1-1
v_gene: TRBV27
CDR3nt: TGTGCCAGCAGTTTATCTCCACAGACTAACACTGAAGCTTTCTTT
CDR3aa: CASSLSPQTNTEAFF

abundance: .
d_gene: .
j_gene: TRBJ2-6
v_gene: TRBV19
CDR3nt: TGTGCCAGTAGTATAGACCATCAGTTATCTGGGGCCAACGTCCTGACTTTC
CDR3aa: CASSIDHQLSGANVLTF

abundance: .
d_gene: .
j_gene: TRBJ1-5
v_gene: TRBV21-1
CDR3nt: TGTGCCAGCAGCCCCAGGGGTTTGGTTAATCAGCCCCAGCATTTT
CDR3aa: CASSPRGLVNQPQHF

abundance: .
d_gene: .
j_gene: TRBJ2-1
v_gene: TRBV7-3
CDR3nt: TGTGCCAGCAGCTTTCTGAGGGGAACTGAGCAGTTCTTC
CDR3aa: CASSFLRGTEQFF

abundance: .
d_gene: TRBD2
j_gene: TRBJ2-7
v_gene: TRBV4-1
CDR3nt: TGCGCCAGCAGCCAGTTCGGGACTAGCGGATCCTACGAGCAGTACTTC
CDR3aa: CASSQFGTSGSYEQYF

abundance: once
d_gene: TRBD1
j_gene: TRBJ1-1
v_gene: TRBV15
CDR3nt: TGTGCCACCAGCAGAGGAGGGACAGGGGGTCCCCTTGAAGCTTTCTTT
CDR3aa: CATSRGGTGGPLEAFF

abundance: .
d_gene: .
j_gene: TRBJ1-1
v_gene: TRBV6-5
CDR3nt: TGTGCCAGCAGTTACTCAGGTTCCGGCACTGAAGCTTTCTTT
CDR3aa: CASSYSGSGTEAFF

abundance: .
d_gene: .
j_gene: TRBJ2-7
v_gene: TRBV20-1
CDR3nt: TGCAGTGCTAGTCCCCTGGCGGGGGCTAGCTACGAGCAGTACTTC
CDR3aa: CSASPLAGASYEQYF

abundance: .
d_gene: TRBD1
j_gene: TRBJ2-2
v_gene: TRBV28
CDR3nt: TGTGCCAGCAGTTTAAGCCAGGGGGCGAACACCGGGGAGCTGTTTTTT
CDR3aa: CASSLSQGANTGELFF

abundance: .
d_gene: TRBD2
j_gene: TRBJ2-7
v_gene: TRBV28
CDR3nt: TGTGCCAGCAGTTTGTATCCGGGACTAGCGGGAGACCGTGAGCAGTACTTC
CDR3aa: CASSLYPGLAGDREQYF

abundance: .
d_gene: TRBD1
j_gene: TRBJ1-1
v_gene: TRBV11-2
CDR3nt: TGTGCCAGCAGCTCCCAGGGGGCAGGCGCTTTCTTT
CDR3aa: CASSSQGAGAFF

abundance: .
d_gene: .
j_gene: TRBJ1-2
v_gene: TRBV7-9
CDR3nt: TGTGCCAGCAGCTTAGCGAGGGGGTATGGCTACACCTTC
CDR3aa: CASSLARGYGYTF

abundance: .
d_gene: .
j_gene: TRBJ2-3
v_gene: TRBV7-3
CDR3nt: TGTGCCAGCAGCGCGGTATTCACAGATACGCAGTATTTT
CDR3aa: CASSAVFTDTQYF

abundance: .
d_gene: TRBD1
j_gene: TRBJ2-5
v_gene: TRBV7-9
CDR3nt: TGTGCCAGCAGCTCCAGGACAGGGACGGAGACCCAGTACTTC
CDR3aa: CASSSRTGTETQYF

abundance: .
d_gene: TRBD2
j_gene: TRBJ2-3
v_gene: TRBV6-5
CDR3nt: TGTGCCAGCAGTTACGATGCGGGAGGGGCAGATACGCAGTATTTT
CDR3aa: CASSYDAGGADTQYF

abundance: .
d_gene: TRBD1
j_gene: TRBJ2-7
v_gene: TRBV7-9
CDR3nt: TGTGCCAGCAGCACCGGGACAGGGTTCATCTACGAGCAGTACTTC
CDR3aa: CASSTGTGFIYEQYF

abundance: .
d_gene: TRBD1
j_gene: TRBJ2-7
v_gene: TRBV27
CDR3nt: TGTGCCAGCAGTTTATCGGGGACAGCTGTCTACGAGCAGTACTTC
CDR3aa: CASSLSGTAVYEQYF

abundance: .
d_gene: .
j_gene: TRBJ1-2
v_gene: TRBV7-2
CDR3nt: TGTGCCAGCAGCCCCCAGGATTATGGCTACACCTTC
CDR3aa: CASSPQDYGYTF

abundance: .
d_gene: TRBD1
j_gene: TRBJ2-7
v_gene: TRBV9
CDR3nt: TGTGCCAGCAGCGGACGGACAGGGTCATTCTACGAGCAGTACTTC
CDR3aa: CASSGRTGSFYEQYF

abundance: .
d_gene: TRBD1
j_gene: TRBJ1-2
v_gene: TRBV10-3
CDR3nt: TGTGCCATCAGTGGCGAGACAGGGAAATTCTATGGCTACACCTTC
CDR3aa: CAISGETGKFYGYTF

abundance: .
d_gene: .
j_gene: TRBJ2-7
v_gene: TRBV18
CDR3nt: TGTGCCAGCTCAATTCGGGGCCCAGCCTCGGGGGCAGGGTACGAGCAGTACTTC
CDR3aa: CASSIRGPASGAGYEQYF

abundance: once
d_gene: .
j_gene: TRBJ1-2
v_gene: TRBV7-9
CDR3nt: TGTGCCAGCAGCCCCGGAGCAGTTCTGTGGGTAGGACACGACGGCTACACCTTC
CDR3aa: CASSPGAVLWVGHDGYTF

abundance: .
d_gene: .
j_gene: TRBJ2-7
v_gene: TRBV7-9
CDR3nt: TGTGCCAGCAGCAGAGGCGGGACAGCCCTCTACGAGCAGTACTTC
CDR3aa: CASSRGGTALYEQYF

abundance: .
d_gene: TRBD2
j_gene: TRBJ2-1
v_gene: TRBV5-1
CDR3nt: TGCGCCAGCAGCTTGTCGGCGGGAGGGTCCTCCTACAATGAGCAGTTCTTC
CDR3aa: CASSLSAGGSSYNEQFF

abundance: .
d_gene: .
j_gene: TRBJ2-2
v_gene: TRBV27
CDR3nt: TGTGCCAGCAGTCCTCTTGCGGGTACGAACACCGGGGAGCTGTTTTTT
CDR3aa: CASSPLAGTNTGELFF

abundance: .
d_gene: .
j_gene: TRBJ1-5
v_gene: TRBV4-1
CDR3nt: TGCGCCAGCAGCCACGGCTTTAGGGAGCCCCAGCATTTT
CDR3aa: CASSHGFREPQHF

abundance: .
d_gene: TRBD2
j_gene: TRBJ2-1
v_gene: TRBV5-5
CDR3nt: TGTGCCAGCAGCTCCATATCCGCTAGCGGGAATGTTGAGCAGTTCTTC
CDR3aa: CASSSISASGNVEQFF

abundance: .
d_gene: .
j_gene: TRBJ2-1
v_gene: TRBV11-2
CDR3nt: TGTGCCAGCAGCTTAGGCCTCTCCTACAATGAGCAGTTCTTC
CDR3aa: CASSLGLSYNEQFF

abundance: .
d_gene: .
j_gene: TRBJ1-1
v_gene: TRBV5-1
CDR3nt: TGCGCCAGCAGCTCCGGGCAGGGATTGAACACTGAAGCTTTCTTT
CDR3aa: CASSSGQGLNTEAFF

abundance: .
d_gene: .
j_gene: TRBJ1-4
v_gene: TRBV1
CDR3nt: TGCACCAGCATCTCACAGTCAACTAATGAAAAACTGTTTTTT
CDR3aa: CTSISQSTNEKLFF

abundance: .
d_gene: .
j_gene: TRBJ2-5
v_gene: TRBV7-9
CDR3nt: TGTGCCAGCAGCTTAAAGGAGACCCAGTACTTC
CDR3aa: CASSLKETQYF

abundance: .
d_gene: .
j_gene: TRBJ2-1
v_gene: TRBV5-1
CDR3nt: TGCGCCAGCAGCTTGGGGACAACCACCTACAATGAGCAGTTCTTC
CDR3aa: CASSLGTTTYNEQFF

abundance: .
d_gene: .
j_gene: TRBJ2-7
v_gene: TRBV15
CDR3nt: TGTGCCACCAGCAGAGATCCTGGCAGGTCCTACGAGCAGTACTTC
CDR3aa: CATSRDPGRSYEQYF

abundance: once
d_gene: .
j_gene: TRBJ2-2
v_gene: TRBV4-2
CDR3nt: TGTGCCAGCAGCCAAGAGGACTCGAACACCGGGGAGCTGTTTTTT
CDR3aa: CASSQEDSNTGELFF

abundance: .
d_gene: TRBD2
j_gene: TRBJ2-2
v_gene: TRBV6-2/TRBV6-3
CDR3nt: TGTGCCAGCAGCCCCCGGGGCCAGGGGGCGAGGCTGCGGACTAGCGGGACGAACACCGGGGAGCTGTTTTTT
CDR3aa: CASSPRGQGARLRTSGTNTGELFF

abundance: .
d_gene: .
j_gene: TRBJ2-7
v_gene: TRBV7-2
CDR3nt: TGTGCCAGCAGCTTAGTCCTAGGACACCCTCGGGAGCAGTACTTC
CDR3aa: CASSLVLGHPREQYF

abundance: .
d_gene: .
j_gene: TRBJ1-5
v_gene: TRBV5-6
CDR3nt: TGTGCCAGCAGCCTCGGGGATCAGCCCCAGCATTTT
CDR3aa: CASSLGDQPQHF

abundance: few
d_gene: TRBD2
j_gene: TRBJ2-3
v_gene: TRBV11-2
CDR3nt: TGTGCCAGCAGCTTAGATGGGGCGGGAGGGCCCACAGATACGCAGTATTTT
CDR3aa: CASSLDGAGGPTDTQYF

abundance: .
d_gene: TRBD2
j_gene: TRBJ2-1
v_gene: TRBV10-3
CDR3nt: TGTGCCATCAGTGAGACTAGCGGGAGCTCCTACAATGAGCAGTTCTTC
CDR3aa: CAISETSGSSYNEQFF

abundance: .
d_gene: .
j_gene: TRBJ1-2
v_gene: TRBV28
CDR3nt: TGTGCCAGCAGTTTATCAAAAAGGCTTGGCGGCTACACCTTC
CDR3aa: CASSLSKRLGGYTF

abundance: .
d_gene: TRBD1
j_gene: TRBJ2-5
v_gene: TRBV15
CDR3nt: TGTGCCACCAGCGCGATCGGACAGGGACAGACCCAGTACTTC
CDR3aa: CATSAIGQGQTQYF

abundance: .
d_gene: .
j_gene: TRBJ2-5
v_gene: TRBV29-1
CDR3nt: TGCAGCGTGCGCAAGGTCGGGGAGACCCAGTACTTC
CDR3aa: CSVRKVGETQYF

abundance: once
d_gene: TRBD1
j_gene: TRBJ1-6
v_gene: TRBV5-6
CDR3nt: TGTGCCAGCAGTACCCGTACGACAGGGGTCATATCACCCCTCCACTTT
CDR3aa: CASSTRTTGVISPLHF

abundance: .
d_gene: TRBD1
j_gene: TRBJ1-6
v_gene: TRBV12-5
CDR3nt: TGTGCTAGTGGTTTGAAACCCGGGACAGGGGATTCACCCCTCCACTTT
CDR3aa: CASGLKPGTGDSPLHF

abundance: .
d_gene: .
j_gene: TRBJ1-2
v_gene: TRBV28
CDR3nt: TGTGCCAGCATCCATCCAGGGAGGGGTTCGAGCTATGGCTACACCTTC
CDR3aa: CASIHPGRGSSYGYTF

abundance: .
d_gene: .
j_gene: TRBJ1-5
v_gene: TRBV7-2
CDR3nt: TGTGCCAGCAGCCCAAGCCGGGTTTTATCGCCCCAGCATTTT
CDR3aa: CASSPSRVLSPQHF

abundance: .
d_gene: .
j_gene: TRBJ1-1
v_gene: TRBV4-3
CDR3nt: TGCGCCAGCAGCCAGGGGGACGGGACTAACACTGAAGCTTTCTTT
CDR3aa: CASSQGDGTNTEAFF

abundance: .
d_gene: .
j_gene: TRBJ2-3
v_gene: TRBV25-1
CDR3nt: TGTGCCAGCAGTGAATGGACACCCACAGATACGCAGTATTTT
CDR3aa: CASSEWTPTDTQYF

abundance: .
d_gene: TRBD1
j_gene: TRBJ2-7
v_gene: TRBV19
CDR3nt: TGTGCCAGTAGTACCAAACTCGGAACCGGGACAGGAGACGAGCAGTACTTC
CDR3aa: CASSTKLGTGTGDEQYF

abundance: .
d_gene: TRBD1
j_gene: TRBJ2-2
v_gene: TRBV5-6
CDR3nt: TGTGCCAGCAGCTGGTTGGGGACAGGGTACACCGGGGAGCTGTTTTTT
CDR3aa: CASSWLGTGYTGELFF

abundance: .
d_gene: TRBD1
j_gene: TRBJ2-5
v_gene: TRBV5-6
CDR3nt: TGTGCCAGCAGCTCCACCGGGACAGGGTCGTTTGAGACCCAGTACTTC
CDR3aa: CASSSTGTGSFETQYF

abundance: .
d_gene: .
j_gene: TRBJ1-4
v_gene: TRBV7-9
CDR3nt: TGTGCCAGCAGCTTTGTCACTAATGAAAAACTGTTTTTT
CDR3aa: CASSFVTNEKLFF

abundance: .
d_gene: .
j_gene: TRBJ2-3
v_gene: TRBV28
CDR3nt: TGTGCCAGCAGTACAGGGATCGGTTGGTCAGATACGCAGTATTTT
CDR3aa: CASSTGIGWSDTQYF